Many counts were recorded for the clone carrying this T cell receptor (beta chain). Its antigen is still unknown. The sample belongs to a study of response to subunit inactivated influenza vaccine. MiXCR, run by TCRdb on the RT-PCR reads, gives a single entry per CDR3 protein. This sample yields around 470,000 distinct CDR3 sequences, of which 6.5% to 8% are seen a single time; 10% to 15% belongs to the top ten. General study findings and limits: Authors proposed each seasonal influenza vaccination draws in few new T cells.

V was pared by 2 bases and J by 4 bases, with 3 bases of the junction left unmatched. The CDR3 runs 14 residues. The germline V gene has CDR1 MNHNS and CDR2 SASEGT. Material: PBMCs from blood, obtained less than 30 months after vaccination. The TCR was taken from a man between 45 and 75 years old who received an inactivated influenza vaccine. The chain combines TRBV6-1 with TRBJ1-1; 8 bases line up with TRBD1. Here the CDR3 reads CASSEFTGGTEAFF. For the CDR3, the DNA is TGTGCCAGCAGTGAATTTACAGGGGGCACTGAAGCTTTCTTT.